The rows below give T cell receptor beta chains drawn from one sample of a study of T-cell reconstitution after alpha-beta-depleted transplantation in children. Each CDR3 protein gets one entry after TCRdb re-called the PCR reads with MiXCR. The sample lists about 130,000 distinct CDR3 sequences; roughly 9.7% were seen once. The sequencing used PBMCs, mostly from graft donor cells, collected 180 days after TCRalphabeta/CD19-depleted stem cell transplant. The receptors derive from a girl under three years old who had a stem cell transplant for combined immunodeficiency, so the T cells may come from the graft donor. Each CDR3 is given with its conserved first and last residue. The D gene is left open where the match is weak. The size field is filled for only some rows; it gives once, few, many or a size class.

CDR3 protein	CDR3 DNA	clone size	D gene	V gene	J gene
CSAKGPNQPQHF	TGCAGTGCTAAGGGCCCAAATCAGCCCCAGCATTTT	-	-	TRBV20-1	TRBJ1-5
CSADTGGSYNEQFF	TGCAGTGCAGATACAGGGGGCTCCTACAATGAGCAGTTCTTC	many	TRBD1	TRBV20-1	TRBJ2-1
CASSPQGYEQYF	TGTGCCAGCAGCCCTCAAGGCTACGAGCAGTACTTC	many	-	TRBV12-3/TRBV12-4	TRBJ2-7
CSARDWGPRDGYTF	TGCAGTGCTAGAGATTGGGGTCCCCGGGATGGCTACACCTTC	-	-	TRBV20-1	TRBJ1-2
CATSDPGTSKNNEQFF	TGTGCCACCAGTGATCCCGGGACTAGCAAGAACAATGAGCAGTTCTTC	few	TRBD2	TRBV24-1	TRBJ2-1
CASSQDSYLSGNTIYF	TGCGCCAGCAGCCAAGACAGCTACCTTTCTGGAAACACCATATATTTT	-	-	TRBV5-1	TRBJ1-3
CASSFTSSGASYNEQFF	TGTGCCAGCAGCTTCACATCAAGCGGGGCTAGCTACAATGAGCAGTTCTTC	-	TRBD2	TRBV7-2	TRBJ2-1
CASSDPGGRAYEQYF	TGTGCCAGCAGTGACCCCGGGGGGAGGGCGTACGAGCAGTACTTC	-	TRBD2	TRBV12-3/TRBV12-4	TRBJ2-7
CASSSQAPYSGELFF	TGTGCCAGCAGTTCGCAGGCCCCCTACTCCGGGGAGCTGTTTTTT	-	-	TRBV12-3/TRBV12-4	TRBJ2-2
CASSQTGDEQFF	TGCGCCAGCAGCCAAACAGGAGACGAGCAGTTCTTC	-	-	TRBV4-1	TRBJ2-1
CASSFRGLAGGPGEQFF	TGTGCCAGCAGTTTCAGGGGACTAGCGGGAGGGCCGGGAGAGCAGTTCTTC	-	TRBD2	TRBV12-3/TRBV12-4	TRBJ2-1
CSTTLGAPNTEAFF	TGCAGCACTACATTGGGGGCCCCGAACACTGAAGCTTTCTTT	few	-	TRBV29-1	TRBJ1-1
CAITRDNSYEQYF	TGTGCCATCACAAGGGACAACTCCTACGAGCAGTACTTC	few	-	TRBV10-3	TRBJ2-7
CASSRDRNEQFF	TGTGCCAGCAGCCGTGACCGAAATGAGCAGTTCTTC	few	-	TRBV7-8	TRBJ2-1
CASSQVAKMTGDDNQPQHF	TGCGCCAGCAGCCAAGTGGCAAAAATGACAGGGGATGACAATCAGCCCCAGCATTTT	-	TRBD1	TRBV4-1	TRBJ1-5
CASSRSGIYNEQFF	TGTGCCAGCAGCCGGAGCGGGATATACAATGAGCAGTTCTTC	-	TRBD2	TRBV11-3	TRBJ2-1
CASSLGEADTQYF	TGTGCCAGCAGTTTAGGGGAAGCAGATACGCAGTATTTT	few	-	TRBV12-3/TRBV12-4	TRBJ2-3
CASSLARTGWGYF	TGTGCCAGCAGTTTAGCCAGGACAGGGTGGGGGTATTTT	few	TRBD1	TRBV12-3/TRBV12-4	TRBJ2-3
CASSPGTGPGGYTF	TGTGCCAGCAGCCCCGGGACAGGCCCGGGGGGCTACACCTTC	-	TRBD1	TRBV7-3	TRBJ1-2
CASSFLRGGDFYEQYF	TGTGCCAGCAGTTTCTTGCGGGGGGGCGACTTCTACGAGCAGTACTTC	-	TRBD2	TRBV12-3/TRBV12-4	TRBJ2-7
CASSLLLAGSKETQYF	TGTGCCAGCAGCTTACTCCTAGCGGGATCAAAAGAGACCCAGTACTTC	-	TRBD2	TRBV7-9	TRBJ2-5
CASSLERTALRAIGYEQYF	TGCGCCAGCAGCTTGGAACGGACAGCCTTACGAGCTATCGGCTACGAGCAGTACTTC	-	-	TRBV5-1	TRBJ2-7
CASSSGSSKAYNEQFF	TGTGCCAGCAGCTCAGGGTCGTCCAAGGCCTACAATGAGCAGTTCTTC	-	-	TRBV7-2	TRBJ2-1
CASSPGQYNEQFF	TGTGCCAGCAGCCCGGGACAATACAATGAGCAGTTCTTC	few	-	TRBV7-9	TRBJ2-1
CASSFDSPPRNSPLHF	TGTGCCAGCAGCTTTGACAGCCCGCCCCGTAATTCACCCCTCCACTTT	few	-	TRBV7-6	TRBJ1-6
CSAPLPTRGRDTGELFF	TGCAGTGCTCCTCTACCCACAAGGGGGAGGGACACCGGGGAGCTGTTTTTT	many	-	TRBV20-1	TRBJ2-2
CASSLEVFLPGELFF	TGTGCCAGCAGCTTAGAAGTTTTCCTCCCCGGGGAGCTGTTTTTT	many	-	TRBV7-2	TRBJ2-2
CSAPPGPYGEVNYGYTF	TGCAGTGCTCCCCCGGGGCCTTACGGCGAGGTTAACTATGGCTACACCTTC	-	-	TRBV20-1	TRBJ1-2
CSVGGLVQETQYF	TGCAGCGTTGGAGGTCTAGTCCAAGAGACCCAGTACTTC	many	-	TRBV29-1	TRBJ2-5
CASSQDWGGLNAFF	TGTGCCAGCAGCCAAGATTGGGGAGGGTTGAATGCTTTCTTT	many	-	TRBV3-1	TRBJ1-1
CAMSPGRDGNTGELFF	TGTGCCATGAGCCCCGGCCGGGACGGGAACACCGGGGAGCTGTTTTTT	-	-	TRBV10-3	TRBJ2-2
CASSHRELAGSGSTDTQYF	TGCGCCAGCAGCCATAGGGAACTAGCGGGGAGCGGAAGCACAGATACGCAGTATTTT	-	TRBD2	TRBV4-1	TRBJ2-3
CSVGRGSNEQFF	TGCAGTGTGGGGCGGGGGAGCAATGAGCAGTTCTTC	few	TRBD2	TRBV20-1	TRBJ2-1
CSVEDGVDRGHEKLFF	TGCAGCGTTGAAGACGGGGTGGACAGGGGTCATGAAAAACTGTTTTTT	-	TRBD1	TRBV29-1	TRBJ1-4
CATSDPGYGYTF	TGTGCCACCAGTGATCCCGGTTATGGCTACACCTTC	-	-	TRBV24-1	TRBJ1-2
CASRPFVGVTDTQYF	TGTGCCAGCAGGCCTTTTGTCGGGGTAACAGATACGCAGTATTTT	few	-	TRBV11-2	TRBJ2-3
CASRGQRQGVYTGELFF	TGTGCCAGCAGGGGACAGAGACAGGGGGTCTACACCGGGGAGCTGTTTTTT	-	TRBD1	TRBV6-1	TRBJ2-2
CASSLIFSAANYGYTF	TGTGCCAGCAGCTTAATTTTTTCGGCAGCTAACTATGGCTACACCTTC	-	-	TRBV7-2	TRBJ1-2
CSARGTSGSLAKNIQYF	TGCAGTGCTAGGGGGACTAGCGGTTCTCTAGCCAAAAACATTCAGTACTTC	few	TRBD2	TRBV20-1	TRBJ2-4
CASSYGKVSTDTQYF	TGTGCCAGCAGTTACGGGAAGGTTAGCACAGATACGCAGTATTTT	few	-	TRBV6-5	TRBJ2-3
CASSYGLVPNEQFF	TGTGCCAGCAGTTACGGACTAGTCCCCAATGAGCAGTTCTTC	-	TRBD2	TRBV6-2/TRBV6-3	TRBJ2-1
CASSMGLAGTADTQYF	TGCGCCAGCAGCATGGGACTAGCGGGGACGGCAGATACGCAGTATTTT	few	TRBD2	TRBV5-1	TRBJ2-3
CASSQGVSYEQYF	TGCGCCAGCAGTCAGGGGGTATCCTACGAGCAGTACTTC	many	TRBD1	TRBV5-1	TRBJ2-7
CASSLYVGQGETQYF	TGTGCCAGCAGTTTGTATGTTGGACAGGGAGAGACCCAGTACTTC	few	TRBD1	TRBV12-3/TRBV12-4	TRBJ2-5
CASSLAWGRATGELFF	TGTGCCAGCAGCTTAGCATGGGGGAGGGCCACCGGGGAGCTGTTTTTT	few	TRBD2	TRBV7-8	TRBJ2-2
CASSLFTGYKDTQYF	TGTGCCAGCAGCTTATTTACGGGGTACAAAGATACGCAGTATTTT	-	-	TRBV7-2	TRBJ2-3
CSAGPGLAGVVTQYF	TGCAGTGCTGGTCCGGGACTAGCGGGAGTGGTTACGCAGTATTTT	-	TRBD2	TRBV20-1	TRBJ2-3
CSVDLGNGANVLTF	TGCAGCGTTGATCTGGGAAATGGGGCCAACGTCCTGACTTTC	few	-	TRBV29-1	TRBJ2-6
CASSLDRGRRWGETQYF	TGCGCCAGCAGCTTGGACAGGGGGCGCCGGTGGGGAGAGACCCAGTACTTC	few	TRBD1	TRBV5-1	TRBJ2-5
CASSLFLAGTADTQYF	TGCGCCAGCAGCTTGTTTCTTGCAGGGACGGCAGATACGCAGTATTTT	few	-	TRBV5-1	TRBJ2-3
CASSQDLQETQYF	TGTGCCAGCAGCCAAGATCTCCAAGAGACCCAGTACTTC	-	-	TRBV3-1	TRBJ2-5